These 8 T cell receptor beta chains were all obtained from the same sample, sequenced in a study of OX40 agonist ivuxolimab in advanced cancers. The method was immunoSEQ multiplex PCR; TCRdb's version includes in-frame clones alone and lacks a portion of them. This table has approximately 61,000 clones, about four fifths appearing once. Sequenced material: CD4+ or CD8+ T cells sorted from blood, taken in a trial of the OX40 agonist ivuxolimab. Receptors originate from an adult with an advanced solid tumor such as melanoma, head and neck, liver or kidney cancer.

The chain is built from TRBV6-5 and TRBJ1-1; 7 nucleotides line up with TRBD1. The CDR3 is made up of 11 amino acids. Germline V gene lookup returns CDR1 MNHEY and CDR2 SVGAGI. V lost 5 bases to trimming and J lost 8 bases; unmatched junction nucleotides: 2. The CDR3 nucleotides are TGTGCCAGCAGTGTGACAGGGGAAGCTTTCTTT. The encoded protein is CASSVTGEAFF.

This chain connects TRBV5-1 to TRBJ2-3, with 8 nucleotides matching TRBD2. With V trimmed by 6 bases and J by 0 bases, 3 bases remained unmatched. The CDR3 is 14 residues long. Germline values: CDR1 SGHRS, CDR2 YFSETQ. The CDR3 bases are TGCGCCAGCAAGGCGGGGGGCAGCACAGATACGCAGTATTTT. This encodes CASKAGGSTDTQYF.

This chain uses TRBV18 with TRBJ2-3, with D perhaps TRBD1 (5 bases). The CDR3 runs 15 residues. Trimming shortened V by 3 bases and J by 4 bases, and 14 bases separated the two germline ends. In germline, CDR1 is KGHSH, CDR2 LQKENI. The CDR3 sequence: CASSPLEGVSDTQYF. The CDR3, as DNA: TGTGCCAGCTCACCCCTAGAAGGGGTTTCAGATACGCAGTATTTT.

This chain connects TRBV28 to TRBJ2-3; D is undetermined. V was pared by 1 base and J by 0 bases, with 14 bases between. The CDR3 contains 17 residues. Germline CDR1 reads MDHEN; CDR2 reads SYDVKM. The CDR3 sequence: CASSLSPGASSTDTQYF. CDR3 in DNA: TGTGCCAGCAGTTTATCCCCCGGAGCGTCTAGCACAGATACGCAGTATTTT.

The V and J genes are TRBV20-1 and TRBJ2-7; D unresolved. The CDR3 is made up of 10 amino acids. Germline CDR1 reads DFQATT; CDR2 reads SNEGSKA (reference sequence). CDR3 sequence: CSRLLYEQYF. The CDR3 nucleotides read TGCAGCCGATTATTGTACGAGCAGTACTTC.

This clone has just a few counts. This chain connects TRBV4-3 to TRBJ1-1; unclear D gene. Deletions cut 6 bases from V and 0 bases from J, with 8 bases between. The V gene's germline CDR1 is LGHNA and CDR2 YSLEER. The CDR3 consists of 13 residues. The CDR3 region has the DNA TGCGCCAGCAGTAAGGGAATGAACACTGAAGCTTTCTTT. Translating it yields CASSKGMNTEAFF.

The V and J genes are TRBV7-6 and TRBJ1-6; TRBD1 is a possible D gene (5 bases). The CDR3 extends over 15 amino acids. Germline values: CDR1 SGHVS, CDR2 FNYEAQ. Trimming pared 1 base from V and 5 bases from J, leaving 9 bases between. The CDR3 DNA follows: TGTGCCAGCAGCTTAGTATCGGACAATAATTCACCCCTCCACTTT. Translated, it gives CASSLVSDNNSPLHF.

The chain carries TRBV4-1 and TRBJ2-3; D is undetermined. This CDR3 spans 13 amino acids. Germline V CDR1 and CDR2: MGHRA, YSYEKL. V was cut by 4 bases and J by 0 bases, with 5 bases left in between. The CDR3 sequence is CASSRDSTDTQYF. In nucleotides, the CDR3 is TGCGCCAGCAGCCGAGACAGCACAGATACGCAGTATTTT.